A single sample is the source of the 20 T cell receptor beta chains below, sequenced in a study of blood T cell repertoires in COVID-19. Method: immunoSEQ multiplex PCR; TCRdb's copy keeps in-frame clones and lacks some. This table holds over 350,000 clones, 70% to 90% found once. The sequencing sample was made of PBMCs or T cells enriched from blood (not recorded which). The receptors were sampled from a woman in her 30s with acute COVID-19.

The chain recombines TRBV10-3 with TRBJ2-3; 9 positions match TRBD2. CDR1 and CDR2 from the germline V gene are ENHRY and SYGVKD. The CDR3 has 15 amino acids. V lost 3 bases to trimming and J lost 4 bases; unmatched junction nucleotides: 5. The CDR3 spells CAISDFAGGPDTQYF. The CDR3 DNA is TGTGCCATCAGTGATTTTGCGGGGGGGCCAGATACGCAGTATTTT.

The chain couples TRBV9 to TRBJ2-2, with TRBD1 matching 8 bases. Germline loops: CDR1 SGDLS, CDR2 YYNGEE. The CDR3 is 16 residues long. V lost 4 bases to trimming and J lost 0 bases; unmatched junction nucleotides: 5. CDR3 protein: CASSPRGQANTGELFF. The CDR3 nucleotides are TGTGCCAGCAGCCCGAGGGGACAGGCGAACACCGGGGAGCTGTTTTTT.

The rearrangement links TRBV6-4 to TRBJ1-5; 8 bases are a match to TRBD1. V trimming: 10 bases; J trimming: 4 bases; junction bases outside the gene matches: 18. In germline, CDR1 is MRHNA, CDR2 SNTAGT. The CDR3 has 17 residues. The CDR3 reads CAIDMAGGEGRNQPQHF. CDR3 bases: TGTGCCATCGATATGGCAGGGGGCGAGGGGAGGAATCAGCCCCAGCATTTT.

The rearrangement uses TRBV12-5 and TRBJ1-3, with D perhaps matching TRBD1 (5 bases). This CDR3 has 16 amino acids. V was cut by 7 bases and J by 4 bases, with 20 bases left in between. The germline V gene has CDR1 LGHNT and CDR2 FRNRAP. CDR3 amino acids: CASALIAGLFGNTIYF. The CDR3 DNA is TGTGCTAGTGCCCTAATCGCAGGGCTCTTCGGAAACACCATATATTTT.

Written as DNA, the CDR3 is TGCGCCAGCAGCCAAGGGACAGAGACCTACGAGCAGTACTTC. Translation: CASSQGTETYEQYF. This chain links TRBV4-3 with TRBJ2-7; TRBD1 is a possible D gene (6 bases). Per germline, CDR1 LGHNA and CDR2 YSLEER. The CDR3 has 14 amino acids. The V and J ends lost 1 base and 2 bases respectively, with 9 bases between them.

The gene calls are TRBV5-1 and TRBJ1-1; 7 nucleotides match TRBD1. This CDR3 is 17 amino acids long. Germline CDR1 SGHRS, CDR2 YFSETQ. The junction had 13 bases not matched to a gene; V was cut back by 1 base and J by 4 bases. As DNA, the CDR3 is TGCGCCAGCAGCTTGCAGGGGGTGGCCCCAGGGGGCACTGAAGCTTTCTTT. Translation: CASSLQGVAPGGTEAFF.

Concerning this clone: Different DNA sequences within this sample yield the same CDR3. V gene TRBV5-1 combines with J gene TRBJ1-4, with TRBD1 matching 9 bases. Germline V gene sequence: CDR1 SGHRS, CDR2 YFSETQ. V lost 4 bases and J lost 4; bases outside the gene matches: 5. The CDR3 spans 15 residues. Here the CDR3 reads CASSRTGDGNEKLFF. CDR3 nucleotides: TGCGCCAGCAGCCGGACAGGGGATGGTAATGAAAAACTGTTTTTT.

The CDR3 region is CASSVLTIDGYTF. The CDR3 bases are TGTGCCAGCAGTGTGCTGACAATCGATGGCTACACCTTC. V and J are TRBV2 and TRBJ1-2; the D is unclear. There are 13 residues in the CDR3. V was clipped by 4 bases and J by 6 bases, with 12 bases between them. Per germline, CDR1 SNHLY and CDR2 FYNNEI. Together with reference TRBV2 and TRBJ1-2, the CDR3 gives the full variable domain: EPEVTQTPSHQVTQMGQEVILRCVPISNHLYFYWYRQILGQKVEFLVSFYNNEISEKSEIFDDQFSVERPDGSNFTLKIRSTKLEDSAMYFCASSVLTIDGYTFGSGTRLTVV.

The gene calls are TRBV19 and TRBJ1-2; TRBD1 matches 10 bases. Germline CDR1 is LNHDA and CDR2 is SQIVND (reference sequence). V lost 5 bases to trimming and J lost 8 bases; unmatched junction nucleotides: 5. CDR3 size: 13 residues. DNA for the CDR3: TGTGCCAGTAGTCGACAGGGGGCATGGGGCTACACCTTC. The encoded protein is CASSRQGAWGYTF.

J is TRBJ2-1 and V is TRBV7-8; 8 bases match TRBD2. The junction had 12 bases not matched to a gene; V was cut back by 4 bases and J by 10 bases. Germline V gene lookup returns CDR1 SGHVS and CDR2 FQNEAQ. CDR3 length equals 15 residues. In DNA form, the CDR3 reads TGTGCCAGCAGCTCCGGACTAGCAGGGAAGGGGGAGCAGTTCTTC. Translating it yields CASSSGLAGKGEQFF.

The J gene is TRBJ1-1, the V gene TRBV11-2; a possible D gene is TRBD1 (6 bases). Per the germline V gene, CDR1 is SGHAT and CDR2 is FQNNGV. The V end was cut by 6 bases, the J end by 0 bases, with 23 bases between. This CDR3 has 18 residues. The CDR3 is CASRRKPPGEIMNTEAFF. CDR3 nucleotide sequence: TGTGCCAGCAGACGCAAACCCCCAGGGGAAATCATGAACACTGAAGCTTTCTTT.

This clone was picked up a small number of times. The chain has TRBV7-9 and TRBJ1-4; TRBD1 matches 9 bases. This CDR3 spans 14 amino acids. Germline CDR1 reads SEHNR; CDR2 reads FQNEAQ (reference sequence). V dropped 6 bases and J dropped 5; count of bases not matched to a gene: 4. CDR3 region: CASRRGTGNEKLFF. The CDR3 DNA reads TGTGCCAGCAGAAGGGGGACAGGGAATGAAAAACTGTTTTTT. Variable domain in full (rest from reference TRBV7-9 and TRBJ1-4): DTGVSQNPRHKITKRGQNVTFRCDPISEHNRLYWYRQTLGQGPEFLTYFQNEAQLEKSRLLSDRFSAERPKGSFSTLEIQRTEQGDSAMYLCASRRGTGNEKLFFGSGTQLSVL.

This clone has just one count. The chain recombines TRBV7-9 with TRBJ2-1, with TRBD2 matching over 12 bases. The CDR3 loop spans 15 amino acids. J lost 7 bases, V lost 2 bases, and 3 bases had no gene match. Germline CDR1 reads SEHNR; CDR2 reads FQNEAQ (reference sequence). CDR3 DNA sequence: TGTGCCAGCAGCTTACTAGCGGGGGGGCTAAATGAGCAGTTCTTC. This sequence encodes CASSLLAGGLNEQFF.

V and J are TRBV9 and TRBJ2-2, with 10 bases that match TRBD2. Germline V lookup: CDR1 SGDLS, CDR2 YYNGEE. Losses at the gene ends were 3 bases for V and 1 base for J; bases not matched to a gene: 3. The CDR3 has 16 residues. CDR3 sequence (DNA): TGTGCCAGCAGCGGATTAGCGGGGGGGAACACCGGGGAGCTGTTTTTT. It specifies CASSGLAGGNTGELFF.

The J gene is TRBJ1-2, the V gene TRBV24-1; TRBD1 matches at 9 bases. V lost 0 bases and J lost 5; bases outside the gene matches: 9. Germline CDR1 KGHDR, CDR2 SFDVKD. The CDR3 length is 17 residues. CDR3: CATSDLPRDRVGYGYTF. The CDR3 nucleotides are TGTGCCACCAGTGATTTGCCCCGGGACAGGGTGGGATATGGCTACACCTTC.

The rearrangement uses TRBV4-1 and TRBJ1-6, with unresolved D. There are 16 residues in the CDR3. Germline CDR1 reads MGHRA; CDR2 reads YSYEKL. V was trimmed by 2 bases and J by 6 bases, leaving 14 bases between them. CDR3 protein: CASSQKTGNINSPLHF. The CDR3 nucleotides read TGCGCCAGCAGCCAAAAGACCGGGAATATTAATTCACCCCTCCACTTT.

For the CDR3, the DNA is TGTGCCAGCCGCGGGTCCACAGATACGCAGTATTTT. This codes for CASRGSTDTQYF. The chain carries TRBV2 and TRBJ2-3; D perhaps matches TRBD2 (5 bases). Deletions cut 8 bases from V and 2 bases from J, with 8 bases between. The CDR3 totals 12 residues. Germline values: CDR1 SNHLY, CDR2 FYNNEI.

This chain connects TRBV4-1 to TRBJ1-1; TRBD1 might be the D (5 bases). Trimming shortened V by 5 bases and J by 1 base, and 11 bases separated the two germline ends. The CDR3 is made up of 14 amino acids. Germline-derived CDR1 and CDR2 are MGHRA and YSYEKL. Here the CDR3 reads CASSGWGENTEAFF. Written as DNA, the CDR3 is TGCGCCAGCAGCGGCTGGGGGGAGAACACTGAAGCTTTCTTT.

This chain connects TRBV5-6 to TRBJ1-5; a weak D match, TRBD1 (5 bases). Trimming removed 2 bases from V and 7 bases from J, with 7 bases in between. Germline lookup yields CDR1 SGHDT and CDR2 YYEEEE. This CDR3 has 12 residues. This CDR3 reads CASSFRQQPQHF. CDR3 in DNA: TGTGCCAGCAGCTTCCGACAGCAGCCCCAGCATTTT.

This chain uses TRBV5-1 with TRBJ2-7; 7 bases are shared with TRBD1. The CDR3 runs to 12 residues. V shed 4 bases and J 3 bases; nucleotides not matched to a gene: 1. In germline, CDR1 is SGHRS, CDR2 YFSETQ. This chain's CDR3 is CASSGDSYEQYF. CDR3 bases: TGCGCCAGCAGCGGGGACAGCTACGAGCAGTACTTC.